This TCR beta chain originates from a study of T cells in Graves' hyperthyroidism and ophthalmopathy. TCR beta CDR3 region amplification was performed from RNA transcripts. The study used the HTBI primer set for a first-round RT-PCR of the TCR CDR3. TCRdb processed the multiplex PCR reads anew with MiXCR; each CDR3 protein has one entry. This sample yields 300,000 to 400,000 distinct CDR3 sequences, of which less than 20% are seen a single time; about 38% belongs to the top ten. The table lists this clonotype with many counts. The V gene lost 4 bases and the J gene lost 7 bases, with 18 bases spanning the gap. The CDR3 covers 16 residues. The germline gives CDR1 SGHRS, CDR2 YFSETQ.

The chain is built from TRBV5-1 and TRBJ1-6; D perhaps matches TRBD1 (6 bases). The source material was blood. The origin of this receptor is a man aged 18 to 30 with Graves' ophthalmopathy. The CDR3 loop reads CASSVSGEGANSPLHF. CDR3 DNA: TGCGCCAGCAGCGTATCAGGGGAGGGTGCGAATTCACCCCTCCACTTT.